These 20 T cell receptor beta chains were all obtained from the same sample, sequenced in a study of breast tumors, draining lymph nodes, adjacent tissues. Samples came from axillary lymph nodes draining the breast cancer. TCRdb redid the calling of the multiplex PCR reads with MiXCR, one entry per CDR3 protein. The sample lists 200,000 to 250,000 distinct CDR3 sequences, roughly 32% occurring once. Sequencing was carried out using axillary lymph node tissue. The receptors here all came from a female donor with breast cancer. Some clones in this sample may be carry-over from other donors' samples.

This CDR3 is CASSYAGTGANSPLHF. The CDR3 nucleotides read TGTGCCAGCAGTTACGCCGGGACGGGAGCTAATTCACCCCTCCACTTT. This chain links TRBV6-6 with TRBJ1-6, with D perhaps TRBD1 (5 bases). CDR3 length: 16 amino acids. Germline loops: CDR1 MNHNY, CDR2 SVGAGI (reference sequence). V was shortened by 2 bases and J by 6 bases, with 14 bases between the two germline ends.

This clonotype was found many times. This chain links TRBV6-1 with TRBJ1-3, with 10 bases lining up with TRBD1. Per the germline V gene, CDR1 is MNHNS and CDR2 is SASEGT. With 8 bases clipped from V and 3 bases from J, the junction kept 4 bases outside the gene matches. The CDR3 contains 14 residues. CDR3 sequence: CASAGQGYGNTIYF. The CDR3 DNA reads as TGTGCCAGCGCGGGACAGGGGTATGGAAACACCATATATTTT.

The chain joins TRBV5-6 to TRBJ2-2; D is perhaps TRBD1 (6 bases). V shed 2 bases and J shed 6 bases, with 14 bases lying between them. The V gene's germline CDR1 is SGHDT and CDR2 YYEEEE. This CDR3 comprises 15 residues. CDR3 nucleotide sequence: TGTGCCAGCAGCTTTTGGGCAGGGGATTCCGGGGAGCTGTTTTTT. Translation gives CASSFWAGDSGELFF.

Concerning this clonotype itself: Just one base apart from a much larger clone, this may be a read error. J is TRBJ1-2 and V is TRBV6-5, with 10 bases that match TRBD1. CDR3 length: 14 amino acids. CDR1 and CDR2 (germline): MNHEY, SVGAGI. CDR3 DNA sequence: TGTGCCAGCAGTCCGACAGGGGGCGACTATGGCTACGCCTTC. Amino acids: CASSPTGGDYGYAF.

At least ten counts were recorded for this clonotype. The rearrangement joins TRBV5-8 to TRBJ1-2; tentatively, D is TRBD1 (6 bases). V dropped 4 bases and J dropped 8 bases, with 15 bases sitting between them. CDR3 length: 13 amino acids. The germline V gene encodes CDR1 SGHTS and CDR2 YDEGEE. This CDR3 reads CASSIRQVGGYTF. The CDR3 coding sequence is TGTGCCAGCAGCATTCGACAGGTCGGAGGCTACACCTTC.

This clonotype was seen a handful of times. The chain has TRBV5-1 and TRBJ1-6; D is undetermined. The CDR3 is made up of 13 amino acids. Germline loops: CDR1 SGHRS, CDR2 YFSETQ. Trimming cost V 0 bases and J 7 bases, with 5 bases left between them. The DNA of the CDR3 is TGCGCCAGCAGCTTGGGGAACAATTCACCCCTCCACTTT. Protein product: CASSLGNNSPLHF.

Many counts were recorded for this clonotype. The CDR3 DNA reads TGCGCCAGCAGCACATCCGGGACACAGAGCACAGATACGCAGTATTTT. Translated: CASSTSGTQSTDTQYF. The rearrangement joins TRBV5-1 to TRBJ2-3, with a weak D call TRBD1 (6 bases). Germline V gene data show CDR1 as SGHRS and CDR2 as YFSETQ. The germline V and J ends were trimmed by 4 bases and 0 bases, with 15 bases remaining between them. This CDR3 is 16 amino acids long.

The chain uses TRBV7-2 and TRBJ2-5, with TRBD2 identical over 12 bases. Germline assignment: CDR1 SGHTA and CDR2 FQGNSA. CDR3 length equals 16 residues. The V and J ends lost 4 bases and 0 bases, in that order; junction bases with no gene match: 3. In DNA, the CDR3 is TGTGCCAGCAGCTCTGGGACTAGCGGGCACCAAGAGACCCAGTACTTC. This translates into CASSSGTSGHQETQYF.

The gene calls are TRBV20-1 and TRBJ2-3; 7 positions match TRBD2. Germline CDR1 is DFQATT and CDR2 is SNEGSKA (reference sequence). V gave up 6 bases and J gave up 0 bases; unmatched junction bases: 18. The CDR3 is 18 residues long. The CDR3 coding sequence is TGCAGTGCCTCCGCCGGAGGCGCTGGGGACTATAGCACAGATACGCAGTATTTT. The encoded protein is CSASAGGAGDYSTDTQYF.

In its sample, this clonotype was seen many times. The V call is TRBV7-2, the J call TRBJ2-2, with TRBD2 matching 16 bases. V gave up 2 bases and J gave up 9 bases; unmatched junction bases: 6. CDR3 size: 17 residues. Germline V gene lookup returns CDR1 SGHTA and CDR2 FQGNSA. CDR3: CASSLPGTSGRARELFF. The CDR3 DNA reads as TGTGCCAGCAGCTTACCCGGGACTAGCGGGAGGGCCCGGGAGCTGTTTTTT.

CDR3 bases: TGTGCCAGCAGCTTCGCCCTAGCGGGAGAGGAGCAGTTCTTC. The encoded protein is CASSFALAGEEQFF. The chain uses TRBV11-2 and TRBJ2-1, with 10 bases matching TRBD2. Unmatched junction bases numbered 6, after V lost 3 bases and J lost 10 bases. The length of the CDR3 is 14 residues. The germline V gene encodes CDR1 SGHAT and CDR2 FQNNGV.

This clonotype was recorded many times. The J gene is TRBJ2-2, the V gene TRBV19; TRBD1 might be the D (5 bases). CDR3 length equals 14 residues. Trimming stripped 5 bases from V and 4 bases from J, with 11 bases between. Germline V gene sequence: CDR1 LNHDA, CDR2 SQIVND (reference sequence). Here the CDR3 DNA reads TGTGCCAGTAGTGGGGCCCCGGGCACCGGGGAGCTGTTTTTT. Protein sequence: CASSGAPGTGELFF. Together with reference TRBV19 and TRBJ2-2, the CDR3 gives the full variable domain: DGGITQSPKYLFRKEGQNVTLSCEQNLNHDAMYWYRQDPGQGLRLIYYSQIVNDFQKGDIAEGYSVSREKKESFPLTVTSAQKNPTAFYLCASSGAPGTGELFFGEGSRLTVL.

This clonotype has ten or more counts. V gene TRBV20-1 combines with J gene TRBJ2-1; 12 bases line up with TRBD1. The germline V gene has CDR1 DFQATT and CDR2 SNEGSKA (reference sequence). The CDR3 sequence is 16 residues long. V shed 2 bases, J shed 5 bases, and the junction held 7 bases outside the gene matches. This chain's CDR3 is CSARSQGDRGHNEQFF. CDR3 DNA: TGCAGTGCTAGATCCCAAGGGGACAGGGGGCACAATGAGCAGTTCTTC.

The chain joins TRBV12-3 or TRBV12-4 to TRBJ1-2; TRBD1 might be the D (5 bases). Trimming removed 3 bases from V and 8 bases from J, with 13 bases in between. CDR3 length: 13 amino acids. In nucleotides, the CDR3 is TGTGCCAGCAGTTTGGGACGGACGCTGGGCTACACCTTC. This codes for CASSLGRTLGYTF.

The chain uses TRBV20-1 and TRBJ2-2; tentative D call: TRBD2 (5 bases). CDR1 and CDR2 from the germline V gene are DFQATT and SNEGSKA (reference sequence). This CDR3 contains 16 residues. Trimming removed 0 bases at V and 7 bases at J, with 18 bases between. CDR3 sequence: CSARDALRGAGGELFF. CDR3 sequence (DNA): TGCAGTGCTAGAGATGCCCTTCGGGGAGCAGGCGGGGAGCTGTTTTTT.

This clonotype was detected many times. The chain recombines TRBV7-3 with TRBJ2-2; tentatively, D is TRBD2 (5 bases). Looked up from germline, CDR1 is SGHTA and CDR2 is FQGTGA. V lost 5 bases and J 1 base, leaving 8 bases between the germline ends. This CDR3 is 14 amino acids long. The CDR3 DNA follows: TGTGCCAGCAGCATGGACTTGAACACCGGGGAGCTGTTTTTT. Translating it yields CASSMDLNTGELFF.

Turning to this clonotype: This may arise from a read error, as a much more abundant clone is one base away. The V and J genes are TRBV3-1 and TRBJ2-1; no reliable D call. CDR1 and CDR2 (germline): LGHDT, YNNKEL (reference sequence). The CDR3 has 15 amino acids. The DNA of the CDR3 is TGTGCCAGCAGCCAAGATTCCGCATCCTACAATGAGCGGTTCTTC. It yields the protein CASSQDSASYNERFF.

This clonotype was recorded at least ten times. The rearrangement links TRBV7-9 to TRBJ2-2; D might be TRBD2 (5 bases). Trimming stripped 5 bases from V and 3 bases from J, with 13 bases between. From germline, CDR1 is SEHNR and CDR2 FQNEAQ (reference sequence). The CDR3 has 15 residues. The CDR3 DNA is TGTGCCAGCAGCGTCCCGGGATTAGACACCGGGGAGCTGTTTTTT. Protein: CASSVPGLDTGELFF. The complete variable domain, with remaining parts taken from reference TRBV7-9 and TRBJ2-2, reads DTGVSQNPRHKITKRGQNVTFRCDPISEHNRLYWYRQTLGQGPEFLTYFQNEAQLEKSRLLSDRFSAERPKGSFSTLEIQRTEQGDSAMYLCASSVPGLDTGELFFGEGSRLTVL.

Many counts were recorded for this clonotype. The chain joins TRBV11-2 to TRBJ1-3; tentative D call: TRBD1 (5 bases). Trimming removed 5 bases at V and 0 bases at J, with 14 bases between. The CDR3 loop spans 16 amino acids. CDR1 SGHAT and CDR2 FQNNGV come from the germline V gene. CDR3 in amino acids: CASSPRDLLSGNTIYF. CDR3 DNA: TGTGCCAGCAGCCCCCGGGACCTCCTCTCTGGAAACACCATATATTTT.

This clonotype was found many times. The CDR3 loop reads CASSYRMGTGVSEQYF. The CDR3 bases are TGCGCCAGCAGCTACCGTATGGGGACAGGGGTCTCCGAGCAGTACTTC. The gene calls are TRBV5-1 and TRBJ2-7, with TRBD1 matching over 10 bases. V shed 3 bases, J shed 6 bases, and the junction held 12 bases outside the gene matches. The CDR3 loop spans 16 amino acids. Per germline, CDR1 SGHRS and CDR2 YFSETQ.